This TCR beta chain was sequenced in a study of control samples from healthy donors and cancer patients. The repertoire was sequenced with immunoSEQ multiplex PCR; TCRdb's copy has only in-frame clones and lacks some. The repertoire holds more than 85,000 clones, with 75% to 90% as singletons. From germline, CDR1 is KGHDR and CDR2 SFDVKD. This CDR3 contains 16 residues. Losses at the gene ends were 4 bases for V and 7 bases for J; bases not matched to a gene: 9. This receptor was obtained from a woman aged 50 to 65 in good health. The sample was blood. J is TRBJ1-5 and V is TRBV24-1; the match to TRBD1 covers 10 bases. The CDR3: CATSERGQGRFQPQHF. In DNA form, the CDR3 reads TGTGCCACCAGTGAACGGGGACAGGGGCGTTTCCAGCCCCAGCATTTT.